These 9 T cell receptor beta chains were all obtained from the same sample, sequenced in a study of blood T cell repertoires in COVID-19. Here immunoSEQ multiplex PCR was the method, and the copy in TCRdb shows in-frame clones only, minus some. The table has fewer than 250,000 clones, more than 75% seen once. The sample consisted of peripheral blood. All receptors come from a man between 50 and 59 years old with COVID-19, enrolled during active disease.

The rearrangement uses TRBV19 and TRBJ2-1; 9 bases line up with TRBD2. Germline assignment: CDR1 LNHDA and CDR2 SQIVND (reference sequence). V shed 5 bases and J 0 bases; nucleotides not matched to a gene: 8. The CDR3 runs 17 residues. For the CDR3, the DNA is TGTGCCAGTAGTCCAAGACTAGCGGTTAGCTCCTACAATGAGCAGTTCTTC. Translated, it gives CASSPRLAVSSYNEQFF. Combining the CDR3 with reference TRBV19 and TRBJ2-1 gives the whole variable domain DGGITQSPKYLFRKEGQNVTLSCEQNLNHDAMYWYRQDPGQGLRLIYYSQIVNDFQKGDIAEGYSVSREKKESFPLTVTSAQKNPTAFYLCASSPRLAVSSYNEQFFGPGTRLTVL.

V usage is TRBV10-3 and J usage is TRBJ2-1, with 8 bases identical to TRBD2. The CDR3 consists of 14 residues. CDR1 and CDR2 from the germline V gene are ENHRY and SYGVKD. The V gene end was trimmed by 6 bases and the J gene end by 9 bases; junction bases not matched to a gene: 10. DNA of the CDR3: TGTGCCATCAGCCCCCAAGCGGGAGTACGTGAGCAGTTCTTC. Residues: CAISPQAGVREQFF.

The chain carries TRBV5-1 and TRBJ1-3, with no clear D. CDR1 and CDR2 (germline): SGHRS, YFSETQ. CDR3 size: 14 residues. Deletions cut 0 bases from V and 1 base from J, with 5 bases between. In nucleotides, the CDR3 is TGCGCCAGCAGCTTGGGCGGGTCTGGAAACACCATATATTTT. It specifies CASSLGGSGNTIYF. Using reference TRBV5-1 and TRBJ1-3 for the parts outside the CDR3, the full variable domain is KAGVTQTPRYLIKTRGQQVTLSCSPISGHRSVSWYQQTPGQGLQFLFEYFSETQRNKGNFPGRFSGRQFSNSRSEMNVSTLELGDSALYLCASSLGGSGNTIYFGEGSWLTVV.

This chain joins TRBV10-3 and TRBJ1-1; D is unclear. CDR3 length: 13 amino acids. The germline V and J ends were trimmed by 1 base and 5 bases, with 8 bases remaining between them. Germline assignment: CDR1 ENHRY and CDR2 SYGVKD. The CDR3 sequence is CAISEYRETEAFF. In nucleotides, the CDR3 is TGTGCCATCAGTGAGTATAGGGAGACTGAAGCTTTCTTT.

The chain links TRBV11-3 to TRBJ1-5; 8 bases agree with TRBD1. CDR1 and CDR2 from the germline V gene are SGHNT and YENEEA. There are 16 residues in the CDR3. The V segment lost 5 bases and the J segment 6 bases; nucleotides outside the gene matches: 12. CDR3 DNA: TGTGCCAGCAGCACACAGACAGGGGTCTCGGCTCAGCCCCAGCATTTT. Translation: CASSTQTGVSAQPQHF.

The count of this clone is one. This sequence joins TRBV3-1 (or the pseudogene TRBV3-2) and TRBJ2-7; 13 bases fit TRBD2. Unmatched junction bases numbered 4, after V lost 5 bases and J lost 6 bases. This CDR3 region has 14 residues. Germline V gives CDR1 LGHDT, CDR2 YNNKEL (reference sequence). The CDR3 nucleotides are TGTGCCAGCAGCAAGACTAGCGGGGGGCTCGAGCAGTACTTC. Protein product: CASSKTSGGLEQYF.

This clone was recorded a few times. The chain has TRBV12-5 and TRBJ1-5; D is undetermined. The CDR3 totals 14 residues. The germline gives CDR1 LGHNT, CDR2 FRNRAP. The V end lost 2 bases, the J end lost 2 bases, and 7 bases lay between the germline ends. The CDR3 region has the DNA TGTGCTAGTGGTTTGACCGGAGGCAATCAGCCCCAGCATTTT. Amino acids: CASGLTGGNQPQHF.

V is TRBV19 and J is TRBJ2-7; maybe TRBD2 (5 bases). Germline loops: CDR1 LNHDA, CDR2 SQIVND (reference sequence). This CDR3 has 12 amino acids. Between the trimmed V and J ends, which lost 3 bases and 7 bases, there was a span of 10 bases. CDR3 DNA: TGTGCCAGTAGTATTGGAGGAGGTGAGCAGTACTTC. Its protein product is CASSIGGGEQYF.

The rearrangement uses TRBV15 and TRBJ2-5; tentatively, D is TRBD1 (5 bases). This CDR3 region has 14 residues. V was shortened by 0 bases and J by 7 bases, with 12 bases between the two germline ends. Per the germline V gene, CDR1 is LNHNV and CDR2 is YYDKDF (reference sequence). The CDR3 bases are TGTGCCACCAGCAGAGAACAGGTTATGGTGACCCAGTACTTC. Translated, it gives CATSREQVMVTQYF.